The entry below describes one T cell receptor (beta chain). The antigen is unknown. These data originate in a study of beta chain features in type 1 diabetes. Whole-study results and caveats: The study found that naive, central memory and Treg TCRB repertoires appeared more similar in patients than in healthy donors. Fewer junction insertions and more nucleotide deletions appeared in type 1 diabetes patients. Using cDNA template may skew counts toward highly expressing activated cells. Type 1 diabetes patients showed a moderate but significant shortening of TCRB CDR3s in all four CD4+ subsets.

All of the isolated RNA was reverse transcribed, so expressed TCRB transcripts were sequenced. Produced via immunoSEQ multiplex PCR; TCRdb's table is partial and in-frame only. The sample includes about 650,000 clones, around an eighth of them seen just once. The sequence was collected from a man aged 30 to 45 with type 1 diabetes. Sequenced sample: naive CD4+ T cells from blood.

CDR3 DNA sequence: TGTGCCAGCAGTTTAACGGCTAGCGGGGGGAATGAGCAGTTCTTC. Translated: CASSLTASGGNEQFF. The J gene is TRBJ2-1, the V gene TRBV28; the match to TRBD2 covers 11 bases. CDR1 and CDR2 (germline): MDHEN, SYDVKM. V shed 2 bases, J shed 7 bases, and the junction held 4 bases outside the gene matches. The CDR3 is made up of 15 amino acids.